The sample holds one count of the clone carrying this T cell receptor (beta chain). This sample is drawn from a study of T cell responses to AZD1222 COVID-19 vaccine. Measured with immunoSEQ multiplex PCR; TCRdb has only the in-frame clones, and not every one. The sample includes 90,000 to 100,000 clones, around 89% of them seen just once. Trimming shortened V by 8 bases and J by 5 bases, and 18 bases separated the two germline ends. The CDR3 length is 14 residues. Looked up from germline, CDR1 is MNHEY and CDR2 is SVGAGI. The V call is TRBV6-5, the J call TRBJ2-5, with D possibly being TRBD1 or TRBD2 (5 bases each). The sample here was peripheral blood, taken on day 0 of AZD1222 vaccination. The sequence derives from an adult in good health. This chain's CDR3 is CASRRGMAWETQYF. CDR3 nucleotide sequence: TGTGCCAGCCGCCGGGGCATGGCCTGGGAGACCCAGTACTTC.